Below are 3 T cell receptor beta chains sequenced from a single sample in a study of cytomegalovirus exposure and HLA in healthy donors. The PCR used 60 Vbeta and 13 Jbeta primers. Method: immunoSEQ multiplex PCR; TCRdb's copy keeps in-frame clones and lacks some. The sample records some 180,000 clones, roughly a tenth being singletons. Sequencing was performed on PBMCs. All receptors derive from a woman in her twenties or thirties in good health and CMV-seropositive.

This clone was picked up a small number of times. This rearrangement joins TRBV5-4 to TRBJ1-6; the match to TRBD1 covers 9 bases. Germline V gene data show CDR1 as SGHNT and CDR2 as YYREEE (reference sequence). The CDR3 spans 15 residues. Unmatched junction bases numbered 9, after V lost 6 bases and J lost 8 bases. This chain's CDR3 is CASTRSRDRDSPLHF. In nucleotides, the CDR3 is TGTGCCAGCACTAGGTCCCGGGACAGGGATTCACCCCTCCACTTT.

Points on this clone: An end of the junction does not agree with germline; a read error may underlie this. The V and J genes are TRBV2 and TRBJ1-2, with a tentative D call TRBD1 (6 bases). The CDR3 is 13 residues long. Germline CDR1 reads SNHLY; CDR2 reads FYNNEI. This CDR3 reads CASREVQGKGYTF. In nucleotides, the CDR3 is TGTGCCAGCAGGGAAGTACAGGGAAAGGGCTACACCTTC.

V is TRBV5-1 and J is TRBJ1-2; unclear D gene. The V and J ends lost 2 bases and 7 bases respectively, with 15 bases between them. The CDR3 is made up of 14 amino acids. Germline CDR1 and CDR2: SGHRS and YFSETQ. This CDR3 is CASSFGPGGSGYTF. DNA for the CDR3: TGCGCCAGCAGCTTCGGACCGGGAGGGAGTGGCTACACCTTC.